This is a list of T cell receptor beta chains from one sample in a study of blood T cells in healthy people across ages. MiXCR, run by TCRdb on the 5' RACE reads, gives a single entry per CDR3 protein. The sample carries about a million distinct CDR3 sequences, about 53% recorded once. Sequencing used blood. Receptors were obtained from a woman aged 55-70 years in good health. CDR3s include the opening cysteine and the closing phenylalanine or tryptophan. D genes are given only for firm matches. Only part of the rows carry a size: once, few, many, or a class if the clone is expanded.

NA	TRBV29-1	NA	TRBJ2-7	CSVELRLVRNEQYF	TGCAGCGTTGAATTGCGCCTAGTGCGCAATGAGCAGTACTTC
NA	TRBV19	TRBD1	TRBJ1-2	CASSSLLPGQGASGYTF	TGTGCCAGTAGTAGTTTACTACCGGGACAGGGGGCAAGTGGCTACACCTTC
once	TRBV11-2	TRBD2	TRBJ2-3	CASSLSSGGYVTDTQYF	TGTGCCAGCAGCTTGTCTAGCGGGGGGTACGTCACAGATACGCAGTATTTT
NA	TRBV5-6	TRBD2	TRBJ2-1	CASRLTSGRIEQFF	TGTGCCAGCAGGTTAACTAGCGGGAGGATTGAGCAGTTCTTC
NA	TRBV14	NA	TRBJ2-3	CASSQVKAGTQYF	TGTGCCAGCAGCCAAGTAAAGGCGGGAACGCAGTATTTT
NA	TRBV10-3	TRBD2	TRBJ2-2	CAIPRTSGSTGELFF	TGTGCCATCCCCCGGACTAGCGGGAGTACCGGGGAGCTGTTTTTT
NA	TRBV20-1	TRBD2	TRBJ2-7	CSASQGLERNEQYF	TGCAGTGCTAGCCAGGGACTAGAAAGGAACGAGCAGTACTTC
few	TRBV28	NA	TRBJ2-4	CASSSGMGLAKNIQYF	TGTGCCAGCAGTTCCGGGATGGGGTTAGCCAAAAACATTCAGTACTTC
NA	TRBV4-1	NA	TRBJ1-4	CASSPYFGGQAEKLFF	TGCGCCAGCAGCCCCTATTTTGGGGGACAAGCTGAAAAACTGTTTTTT
NA	TRBV7-9	NA	TRBJ1-1	CANSKQGDTEAFF	TGTGCCAACTCAAAACAGGGAGACACTGAAGCTTTCTTT
once	TRBV20-1	NA	TRBJ2-7	CSARIQTYEQYF	TGCAGTGCTAGAATCCAAACCTACGAGCAGTACTTC
few	TRBV4-1	TRBD2	TRBJ2-7	CASSQLTSGLGNEQYF	TGCGCCAGCAGCCAGTTGACTAGCGGGTTGGGGAATGAGCAGTACTTC
NA	TRBV6-6	NA	TRBJ1-2	CASSTLPKRSAGGYTF	TGTGCCAGCAGTACCTTACCGAAGAGGAGCGCCGGAGGCTACACCTTC
NA	TRBV4-2	TRBD2	TRBJ2-5	CASSQASGRAGETQYF	TGTGCCAGCAGCCAAGCTAGCGGGAGGGCCGGTGAGACCCAGTACTTC
NA	TRBV12-3/TRBV12-4	TRBD1	TRBJ2-5	CASSLWTGGHNEQYF	TGTGCCAGCAGTTTGTGGACAGGGGGCCACAATGAGCAGTACTTC
NA	TRBV14	NA	TRBJ2-1	CASREEGVYNEQFF	TGTGCCAGCAGGGAGGAAGGAGTCTACAATGAGCAGTTCTTC
many	TRBV20-1	NA	TRBJ1-2	CSASADRYGYTF	TGCAGTGCTAGCGCGGACCGCTATGGCTACACCTTC
NA	TRBV18	NA	TRBJ2-7	CASSPDGQVQYF	TGTGCCAGCTCACCGGACGGACAAGTTCAGTACTTC
few	TRBV6-6	NA	TRBJ1-1	CASTRRVNTEAFF	TGTGCCAGTACTCGAAGAGTGAACACTGAAGCTTTCTTT
few	TRBV29-1	TRBD1	TRBJ1-1	CSVRAGTGSEAFF	TGCAGCGTCAGAGCCGGGACAGGGTCGGAAGCTTTCTTT
NA	TRBV4-1	NA	TRBJ2-7	CASSQGLLRRGPTYEQYF	TGCGCCAGCAGCCAAGGTCTCTTACGCAGGGGCCCTACCTACGAGCAGTACTTC
NA	TRBV27	NA	TRBJ2-7	CASSPLGGRSHEQYF	TGTGCCAGCTCCCCCCTGGGAGGTCGGAGCCACGAGCAGTACTTC
NA	TRBV5-1	TRBD2	TRBJ2-7	CTSSLVPSGNGEQYF	TGCACCAGCAGCTTGGTACCTAGCGGTAACGGCGAGCAGTACTTC
NA	TRBV7-3	NA	TRBJ2-7	CASSLWAGPSYEQYF	TGTGCCAGCAGCTTATGGGCGGGGCCCTCCTACGAGCAGTACTTC
NA	TRBV10-3	NA	TRBJ2-3	CAISERSTDTQYF	TGTGCCATCAGTGAACGGAGCACAGATACGCAGTATTTT
NA	TRBV12-3/TRBV12-4	TRBD2	TRBJ2-7	CASSFRASGSYEQYF	TGTGCCAGCAGTTTTAGAGCTAGCGGGAGCTACGAGCAGTACTTC
NA	TRBV12-3/TRBV12-4	NA	TRBJ2-3	CASTPIRGADTQYF	TGTGCCAGCACCCCGATCAGGGGGGCAGATACGCAGTATTTT
NA	TRBV14	NA	TRBJ2-5	CASSHFGGPTEETQYF	TGTGCCAGCAGCCACTTCGGGGGCCCCACAGAAGAGACCCAGTACTTC
NA	TRBV27	NA	TRBJ2-1	CASSLSRDRGLAGVHEQFF	TGTGCCAGCAGTTTATCGAGGGACAGGGGCCTAGCGGGAGTACATGAGCAGTTCTTC
NA	TRBV6-1	TRBD2	TRBJ2-7	CASSMTSVDAYEQYF	TGTGCCAGCAGCATGACTAGCGTTGACGCCTACGAGCAGTACTTC
NA	TRBV9	TRBD2	TRBJ2-3	CASSADGRADTQYF	TGTGCCAGCAGCGCGGACGGGAGGGCAGATACGCAGTATTTT
NA	TRBV6-5	NA	TRBJ1-2	CASSYPNPNLSYTF	TGTGCCAGCAGTTACCCAAACCCTAACCTGAGCTACACCTTC
NA	TRBV20-1	TRBD1	TRBJ1-2	CSATGGGMDYGYTF	TGCAGTGCTACTGGAGGGGGCATGGACTATGGCTACACCTTC
NA	TRBV18	NA	TRBJ2-7	CASSPGDTPWDEQYF	TGTGCCAGCTCACCCGGGGACACACCCTGGGACGAGCAGTACTTC
NA	TRBV7-9	NA	TRBJ2-3	CASTTLSSGDTQYF	TGTGCCAGCACAACCCTCAGCAGTGGAGATACGCAGTATTTT
few	TRBV6-5	NA	TRBJ2-3	CASRPPGRDTQYF	TGTGCCAGCAGGCCTCCGGGACGTGATACGCAGTATTTT
NA	TRBV20-1	NA	TRBJ2-7	CSARWLAFSYEQYF	TGCAGTGCTAGATGGCTAGCCTTCTCCTACGAGCAGTACTTC
NA	TRBV4-1	NA	TRBJ2-7	CASSHTGTTSYEQYF	TGCGCCAGCAGCCATACCGGGACAACCTCCTACGAGCAGTACTTC
few	TRBV3-1	NA	TRBJ2-6	CASSHPTRIRHSGANVLTF	TGTGCCAGCAGCCATCCGACAAGGATTCGGCACTCTGGGGCCAACGTCCTGACTTTC
many	TRBV15	NA	TRBJ2-3	CATSRDRENTQYF	TGTGCCACCAGCAGAGATCGGGAGAATACGCAGTATTTT
NA	TRBV20-1	NA	TRBJ1-5	CSAIVGKAQHF	TGCAGTGCTATTGTGGGGAAAGCCCAGCATTTT
NA	TRBV5-6	NA	TRBJ2-7	CASSLEGYAYEQYF	TGTGCCAGCAGCTTGGAAGGGTATGCCTACGAGCAGTACTTC
NA	TRBV10-2	NA	TRBJ2-7	CASSEVGTTYEQYF	TGCGCCAGCAGTGAGGTTGGCACCACCTACGAGCAGTACTTC
NA	TRBV7-9	NA	TRBJ2-5	CASSPPQGLWGETQYF	TGTGCCAGCAGCCCCCCGCAGGGACTGTGGGGAGAGACCCAGTACTTC
few	TRBV12-3/TRBV12-4	NA	TRBJ2-6	CASNSWYSGANVLTF	TGTGCCAGCAACTCCTGGTACTCTGGGGCCAACGTCCTGACTTTC
NA	TRBV5-1	NA	TRBJ2-5	CASNRESETQYF	TGCGCCAGCAACAGGGAGAGTGAGACCCAGTACTTC
few	TRBV15	NA	TRBJ1-2	CATSLDPDRPWDGYTF	TGTGCCACCAGCCTAGACCCCGACAGGCCTTGGGATGGCTACACCTTC
few	TRBV7-9	TRBD2	TRBJ2-5	CASSSNSGRYETQYF	TGTGCCAGCAGCTCCAATAGCGGGAGATACGAGACCCAGTACTTC
NA	TRBV5-1	NA	TRBJ1-3	CASRTLEDTIYF	TGCGCCAGCAGGACACTGGAGGACACCATATATTTT
NA	TRBV12-3/TRBV12-4	NA	TRBJ2-7	CASSSTDRSWGEQYF	TGTGCCAGCAGTTCCACAGACAGATCCTGGGGCGAGCAGTACTTC
NA	TRBV11-2	TRBD2	TRBJ2-3	CASSLNGGGRGTDTQYF	TGTGCCAGCAGCTTAAATGGCGGCGGGAGAGGCACAGATACGCAGTATTTT
few	TRBV2	TRBD2	TRBJ2-5	CASSETGTSGEETQYF	TGTGCCAGCAGTGAAACCGGGACTAGCGGAGAAGAGACCCAGTACTTC
NA	TRBV18	NA	TRBJ2-7	CASSDHEGGEQYF	TGTGCCAGCTCCGACCACGAGGGCGGTGAGCAGTACTTC
NA	TRBV29-1	NA	TRBJ1-1	CSVGGGATEAFF	TGCAGCGTTGGAGGGGGGGCGACTGAAGCTTTCTTT
NA	TRBV18	TRBD1	TRBJ2-7	CASSTDRNEQYF	TGTGCCAGCTCAACGGACAGGAACGAGCAGTACTTC
NA	TRBV27	NA	TRBJ1-2	CASSLRGSHYGYTF	TGTGCCAGCAGTTTACGGGGATCCCACTATGGCTACACCTTC
NA	TRBV10-3	NA	TRBJ1-2	CAISESSFLRGRGTNPNGYTF	TGTGCCATCAGTGAGTCGTCTTTTCTGAGGGGGAGAGGGACTAACCCTAATGGCTACACCTTC